This entry lists 29 T cell receptor beta chains sequenced from one sample in a study of OX40 agonist ivuxolimab in advanced cancers. Using immunoSEQ multiplex PCR, the repertoire was profiled, and TCRdb retains in-frame clones only, with some absent. Of roughly 45,000 clones in the sample, about 90% are singletons; the top ten hold roughly 3.2%. The input for sequencing was CD4+ or CD8+ T cells sorted from blood, taken in a trial of the OX40 agonist ivuxolimab. The receptors derive from an adult with an advanced solid tumor such as melanoma, head and neck, liver or kidney cancer.

V is TRBV9 and J is TRBJ1-4; D might be TRBD1 (5 bases). CDR1 is SGDLS, CDR2 YYNGEE, per germline. The CDR3 has 15 amino acids. V shed 2 bases and J shed 0 bases, with 8 bases lying between them. CDR3 region: CASSVGAATNEKLFF. As DNA, the CDR3 is TGTGCCAGCAGCGTCGGGGCTGCAACTAATGAAAAACTGTTTTTT.

This clone has a handful of counts. The chain uses TRBV11-2 and TRBJ2-5; weak D call: TRBD2 (6 bases). V dropped 5 bases and J dropped 1 base, with 11 bases sitting between them. The germline V gene encodes CDR1 SGHAT and CDR2 FQNNGV. The CDR3 covers 14 residues. CDR3 in amino acids: CASSLGLTQETQYF. The DNA of the CDR3 is TGTGCCAGCAGCCTCGGACTAACCCAAGAGACCCAGTACTTC.

The rearrangement uses TRBV18 and TRBJ2-1; 7 bases align to TRBD2. The ends lost 0 bases at V and 3 bases at J; junction bases unmatched: 11. The CDR3 totals 18 residues. The germline V gene has CDR1 KGHSH and CDR2 LQKENI. CDR3 DNA sequence: TGTGCCAGCTCACCACCAGGGAAGCGGTCGGGGGGCTACAATGAGCAGTTCTTC. Translation gives CASSPPGKRSGGYNEQFF. The variable domain in full, with the rest retrieved from reference TRBV18 and TRBJ2-1, is NAGVMQNPRHLVRRRGQEARLRCSPMKGHSHVYWYRQLPEEGLKFMVYLQKENIIDESGMPKERFSAEFPKEGPSILRIQQVVRGDSAAYFCASSPPGKRSGGYNEQFFGPGTRLTVL.

This clone was recorded only once. This chain uses TRBV7-6 with TRBJ2-7, with TRBD2 matching 8 bases. Unmatched junction bases numbered 3, after V lost 3 bases and J lost 2 bases. CDR1 SGHVS and CDR2 FNYEAQ come from the germline V gene. The CDR3 runs to 14 residues. The CDR3 DNA follows: TGTGCCAGCAGCTTGGGCGGGGGGACCTACGAGCAGTACTTC. Its protein product is CASSLGGGTYEQYF.

This clone was seen only once. CDR3 sequence reads: CASSGRSYEQYF. The CDR3 DNA reads as TGTGCCAGCAGCGGCAGATCCTACGAGCAGTACTTC. The rearrangement joins TRBV9 to TRBJ2-7, with D hard to call. The CDR3 loop spans 12 amino acids. Germline CDR1 and CDR2: SGDLS and YYNGEE. Trimming removed 3 bases from V and 1 base from J, with 5 bases in between.

This clone appeared once. The chain joins TRBV6-5 to TRBJ2-2; no reliable D call. This CDR3 comprises 13 residues. V was shortened by 6 bases and J by 2 bases, with 7 bases between the two germline ends. Germline-derived CDR1 and CDR2 are MNHEY and SVGAGI. The CDR3 DNA follows: TGTGCCAGCAGCTCAGATAACACCGGGGAGCTGTTTTTT. Its translation is CASSSDNTGELFF.

The chain joins TRBV18 to TRBJ1-5, with D hard to call. The CDR3 is 12 residues long. Germline V gives CDR1 KGHSH, CDR2 LQKENI. V lost 3 bases, J lost 6 bases, and 6 bases lay in between. In nucleotides, the CDR3 is TGTGCCAGCTCACCGGATGGTCAGCCCCAGCATTTT. Amino acids: CASSPDGQPQHF.

The chain recombines TRBV5-1 with TRBJ2-7, with TRBD1 matching 11 bases. The CDR3 covers 14 residues. The J segment lost 7 bases and the V segment lost 2 bases, leaving 5 bases of the junction unmatched. CDR1 and CDR2 from the germline V gene are SGHRS and YFSETQ. The CDR3: CASSFGQGAEEQYF. The CDR3 bases are TGCGCCAGCAGCTTTGGACAGGGGGCGGAAGAGCAGTACTTC.

This clone was observed once. The J gene is TRBJ2-1, the V gene TRBV5-6, with TRBD1 identical over 9 bases. CDR3 length equals 16 residues. The junction had 3 bases not matched to a gene; V was cut back by 1 base and J by 1 base. Germline CDR1 SGHDT, CDR2 YYEEEE. The CDR3 here is CASSLTGGGSYNEQFF. The CDR3 region has the DNA TGTGCCAGCAGCTTGACAGGGGGCGGGTCCTACAATGAGCAGTTCTTC.

This sequence joins TRBV28 and TRBJ1-2; D gene ambiguous. V shed 7 bases and J shed 3 bases, with 12 bases lying between them. The germline gives CDR1 MDHEN, CDR2 SYDVKM. The CDR3 spans 13 residues. In DNA form, the CDR3 reads TGTGCCAGCACCCCGGGCAGTCACTATGGCTACACCTTC. The encoded protein is CASTPGSHYGYTF.

This chain links TRBV6-5 with TRBJ2-1; 12 positions match TRBD2. Trimming cost V 7 bases and J 12 bases; bases outside gene matches: 10. The CDR3 spans 14 residues. The germline V gene encodes CDR1 MNHEY and CDR2 SVGAGI. CDR3 loop: CASKETSGGSWQFF. As DNA, the CDR3 is TGTGCCAGCAAGGAGACTAGCGGGGGAAGTTGGCAGTTCTTC.

The chain is built from TRBV2 and TRBJ1-5; no clear D gene. Trimming shortened V by 6 bases and J by 4 bases, and 13 bases separated the two germline ends. Germline V gene sequence: CDR1 SNHLY, CDR2 FYNNEI. CDR3 size: 14 residues. DNA for the CDR3: TGTGCCAGCAGAAGGGTGAGGCAAAATCAGCCCCAGCATTTT. Translating gives CASRRVRQNQPQHF.

This clone showed up just once. The V and J genes are TRBV7-2 and TRBJ1-5, with no clear D. This CDR3 is built from 16 residues. In germline, CDR1 is SGHTA, CDR2 FQGNSA. V dropped 1 base and J dropped 9 bases, with 19 bases sitting between them. CDR3 residues: CASSLEGRVQMGPQHF. Written as DNA, the CDR3 is TGTGCCAGCAGCTTAGAGGGTAGGGTCCAGATGGGGCCCCAGCATTTT. The variable domain in full, completed from reference TRBV7-2 and TRBJ1-5, reads GAGVSQSPSNKVTEKGKDVELRCDPISGHTALYWYRQSLGQGLEFLIYFQGNSAPDKSGLPSDRFSAERTGGSVSTLTIQRTQQEDSAVYLCASSLEGRVQMGPQHFGDGTRLSIL.

J is TRBJ1-1 and V is TRBV29-1, with unresolved D. Trimming pared 3 bases from V and 5 bases from J, leaving 7 bases between. The CDR3 contains 11 residues. From germline, CDR1 is SQVTM and CDR2 ANQGSEA. The CDR3 reads CSVDGVTEAFF. Here the CDR3 DNA reads TGCAGCGTTGATGGTGTTACTGAAGCTTTCTTT.

The chain combines TRBV2 with TRBJ2-1; D not resolved. The CDR3 is 11 residues long. CDR1 is SNHLY and CDR2 is FYNNEI in the germline V gene. The V end lost 6 bases, the J end lost 8 bases, and 8 bases lay between the germline ends. The CDR3 region has the DNA TGTGCCAGCAGGACCGTCGATGAGCAGTTCTTC. It encodes CASRTVDEQFF.

This chain uses TRBV10-1 with TRBJ2-1, with 8 positions matching TRBD1. The CDR3 has 15 residues. The germline gives CDR1 WNHNN, CDR2 SYGVQD (reference sequence). J gave up 2 bases and V 11 bases, and 11 bases lay outside the gene matches. The CDR3 loop is CAGPPGQATYNEQFF. As DNA, the CDR3 is TGCGCCGGACCCCCGGGACAGGCCACCTACAATGAGCAGTTCTTC.

The chain recombines TRBV6-1 with TRBJ2-1; D is perhaps TRBD2 (6 bases). The CDR3 loop spans 12 amino acids. The germline V gene encodes CDR1 MNHNS and CDR2 SASEGT. V lost 5 bases and J lost 10, with 12 bases in between. CDR3 sequence reads: CASSLWDLEQFF. The CDR3 DNA reads as TGTGCCAGCAGTTTGTGGGACTTAGAGCAGTTCTTC.

V is TRBV19 and J is TRBJ1-4; D remains ambiguous. CDR3 length: 15 residues. V was trimmed by 3 bases and J by 3 bases, leaving 11 bases between them. CDR1 and CDR2 from the germline V gene are LNHDA and SQIVND (reference sequence). CDR3 coding DNA: TGTGCCAGTAGTATTAGTCGGACCCCTAATGAAAAACTGTTTTTT. Translated, it gives CASSISRTPNEKLFF.

The chain joins TRBV28 to TRBJ1-1, with TRBD1 matching over 8 bases. Germline values: CDR1 MDHEN, CDR2 SYDVKM. V lost 4 bases and J lost 4; bases outside the gene matches: 5. The CDR3 sequence is 14 residues long. CDR3 protein: CASSYQGAGTEAFF. DNA for the CDR3: TGTGCCAGCAGTTACCAGGGGGCGGGCACTGAAGCTTTCTTT. Supplemented by reference TRBV28 and TRBJ1-1, the full variable domain reads DVKVTQSSRYLVKRTGEKVFLECVQDMDHENMFWYRQDPGLGLRLIYFSYDVKMKEKGDIPEGYSVSREKKERFSLILESASTNQTSMYLCASSYQGAGTEAFFGQGTRLTVV.

The genes are TRBV25-1 and TRBJ2-5; D unresolved. The J call may not be correct, given that the DNA end is closer to TRBJ2-7. CDR1 MGHDK and CDR2 SYGVNS come from the germline V gene. The CDR3 is 11 residues long. CDR3 nucleotide sequence: TGTGCCAGCAGTGAAATGTACGAGCAGTACTTC. Protein: CASSEMYEQYF.

The chain joins TRBV14 to TRBJ2-6, with D uncertain. Germline assignment: CDR1 SGHDN and CDR2 FVKESK. This CDR3 contains 14 residues. Trimming removed 1 base from V and 4 bases from J, with 5 bases in between. DNA of the CDR3: TGTGCCAGCAGCCAAGTAACCGGGGCCAACGTCCTGACTTTC. This sequence encodes CASSQVTGANVLTF.

J is TRBJ2-4 and V is TRBV7-6; 7 nucleotides match TRBD1. This CDR3 has 13 residues. After removal of 5 bases from V and 8 bases from J, the junction contained 6 bases not matched to a gene. Germline V gene sequence: CDR1 SGHVS, CDR2 FNYEAQ. The CDR3 loop reads CASSHSGTDIQYF. Written as DNA, the CDR3 is TGTGCCAGCAGCCACTCCGGGACAGACATTCAGTACTTC.

The chain couples TRBV4-1 to TRBJ2-7; weak D call: TRBD1 (6 bases). Germline CDR1 MGHRA, CDR2 YSYEKL. The CDR3 has 17 residues. V was clipped by 0 bases and J by 4 bases, with 19 bases between them. CDR3 loop: CASSQDWDTAYLYEQYF. CDR3 DNA sequence: TGCGCCAGCAGCCAAGATTGGGACACGGCATATCTATACGAGCAGTACTTC.

The CDR3 bases are TGTGCCTGGAGTGTAAGGTGGAAGGCAACCCGGGGATATAATTCACCCCTCCACTTT. Protein product: CAWSVRWKATRGYNSPLHF. V is TRBV30 and J is TRBJ1-6, with D unresolved. From germline, CDR1 is GTSNPN and CDR2 SVGIG (reference sequence). CDR3 length: 19 amino acids. V was cut by 0 bases and J by 4 bases, with 22 bases left in between.

J is TRBJ1-2 and V is TRBV30, with D tentatively TRBD1 (6 bases). The germline V gene encodes CDR1 GTSNPN and CDR2 SVGIG (reference sequence). The CDR3 is 13 residues long. Deletions cut 0 bases from V and 5 bases from J, with 10 bases between. The DNA for the CDR3 is TGTGCCTGGAGTGTCGGGGGCAAATATGGCTACACCTTC. Translated, it gives CAWSVGGKYGYTF.

The CDR3 bases are TGCGCCAGCAGCCAAAACGGACTAGCGGGAGGGCAGGGTGAGCAGTTCTTC. The encoded protein is CASSQNGLAGGQGEQFF. This sequence joins TRBV4-1 and TRBJ2-1, with 15 bases fitting TRBD2. CDR1 and CDR2 (germline): MGHRA, YSYEKL. Losses at the gene ends were 2 bases for V and 9 bases for J; bases not matched to a gene: 8. The CDR3 runs to 17 residues.

The rearrangement joins TRBV6-6 to TRBJ2-1; a weak D match, TRBD1 (6 bases). Germline V CDR1 and CDR2: MNHNY, SVGAGI (reference sequence). The CDR3 extends over 13 amino acids. The germline V and J ends were trimmed by 6 bases and 7 bases, with 13 bases remaining between them. CDR3 sequence reads: CASRARRGNEQFF. CDR3 nucleotides: TGTGCCAGCAGAGCCCGCAGGGGAAATGAGCAGTTCTTC.

The rearrangement links TRBV4-1 to TRBJ2-7, with D perhaps matching TRBD1 or TRBD2 (5 bases each). The V and J ends lost 0 bases and 7 bases respectively, with 16 bases between them. The CDR3 runs to 15 residues. In germline, CDR1 is MGHRA, CDR2 YSYEKL. The CDR3 is CASSQEGRSMGEQYF. In DNA form, the CDR3 reads TGCGCCAGCAGCCAAGAGGGACGGTCCATGGGGGAGCAGTACTTC.

The chain recombines TRBV19 with TRBJ1-4; a possible D gene is TRBD1 (6 bases). This CDR3 contains 14 residues. Germline values: CDR1 LNHDA, CDR2 SQIVND (reference sequence). The ends were cut back, 6 bases at V and 7 bases at J, with 15 bases in the middle. As DNA, the CDR3 is TGTGCCAGTAGCCCCCGGGGGCTAGGTGAAAAACTGTTTTTT. This gives the protein CASSPRGLGEKLFF.